This TCR beta chain was identified during a study of cytomegalovirus exposure and HLA in healthy donors. Germline V lookup: CDR1 SGHVS, CDR2 FQNEAQ. The V end lost 1 base, the J end lost 1 base, and 4 bases lay between the germline ends. The CDR3 consists of 13 residues. This table comes from immunoSEQ multiplex PCR, and its TCRdb copy is limited to in-frame clones, with some not included. The data contain 90,000 to 150,000 clones, approximately 88% of them singletons. This clone was counted once. The TCR sequence derives from a woman aged 18-29 years in good health and CMV-seropositive. Sample: PBMCs. J is TRBJ1-1 and V is TRBV7-8; D not resolved. CDR3: CASSLGQNTEAFF. CDR3 nucleotide sequence: TGTGCCAGCAGCTTAGGGCAGAACACTGAAGCTTTCTTT.